The 9 T cell receptor beta chains below come from one sample, sequenced in a study of OX40 agonist ivuxolimab in advanced cancers. The assay was immunoSEQ multiplex PCR, and TCRdb's table has in-frame clones only and misses some. The repertoire includes 12,000 or so clones, more than 70% of them detected once, and approximately 32% sits in the top ten. Material: CD4+ or CD8+ T cells sorted from blood, obtained in a trial of the OX40 agonist ivuxolimab. These receptor sequences come from an adult with an advanced solid tumor such as melanoma, head and neck, liver or kidney cancer.

The genes are TRBV7-9 and TRBJ2-4; D possibly corresponds to TRBD1 (8 bases). Deletions cut 2 bases from V and 0 bases from J, with 17 bases between. Germline CDR1 SEHNR, CDR2 FQNEAQ (reference sequence). This CDR3 is built from 18 residues. CDR3 loop: CASSLKDRAGVAKNIQYF. In nucleotides, the CDR3 is TGTGCCAGCAGCTTAAAGGACAGGGCGGGGGTAGCCAAAAACATTCAGTACTTC.

This clone has more than one count but fewer than ten. The rearrangement joins TRBV19 to TRBJ2-7; D not resolved. Between the trimmed V and J ends, which lost 5 bases and 6 bases, there was a span of 14 bases. CDR1 is LNHDA and CDR2 is SQIVND in the germline V gene (reference sequence). The CDR3 is 13 residues long. CDR3 in DNA: TGTGCCAGTAGTCCAGCGATAGGGCGCGAGCAGTACTTC. Residues: CASSPAIGREQYF.

The V and J genes are TRBV5-7 and TRBJ1-1; D is undetermined. TRBV5-7 is designated an ORF whose function remains uncertain. CDR3 length equals 11 residues. Trimming removed 4 bases at V and 5 bases at J, with 6 bases between. CDR3 loop: CASSLGTEAFF. The CDR3 bases are TGTGCCAGCAGCCTGGGTACTGAAGCTTTCTTT.

The gene calls are TRBV5-1 and TRBJ2-7, with D possibly TRBD1 on 6 matching bases. The V end was cut by 8 bases, the J end by 5 bases, with 20 bases between. This CDR3 is built from 14 residues. The germline V gene has CDR1 SGHRS and CDR2 YFSETQ. The CDR3 nucleotides read TGCGCCAGTTATTTTAACAGGGTAACAAACGAGCAGTACTTC. It is translated as CASYFNRVTNEQYF.

This chain uses TRBV29-1 with TRBJ2-7; 11 nucleotides align to TRBD2. Germline V lookup: CDR1 SQVTM, CDR2 ANQGSEA. The CDR3 runs to 13 residues. V lost 4 bases, J lost 3 bases, and 2 bases stayed unmatched. CDR3 in amino acids: CSVGLAGGYEQYF. In DNA form, the CDR3 reads TGCAGCGTTGGGCTAGCGGGGGGCTACGAGCAGTACTTC.

V and J are TRBV28 and TRBJ1-5; no definite D call. The germline V and J ends were trimmed by 3 bases and 10 bases, with 7 bases remaining between them. Looked up from germline, CDR1 is MDHEN and CDR2 is SYDVKM. CDR3 length: 11 residues. CDR3: CASSLDGPQHF. The CDR3 DNA sequence: TGTGCCAGCAGTTTGGACGGTCCCCAGCATTTT. The full variable domain, with the rest looked up from reference TRBV28 and TRBJ1-5, is DVKVTQSSRYLVKRTGEKVFLECVQDMDHENMFWYRQDPGLGLRLIYFSYDVKMKEKGDIPEGYSVSREKKERFSLILESASTNQTSMYLCASSLDGPQHFGDGTRLSIL.

The chain has TRBV28 and TRBJ2-7; D uncertain. CDR3 length equals 13 residues. Germline CDR1 MDHEN, CDR2 SYDVKM. The V end lost 3 bases, the J end lost 6 bases, and 12 bases lay between the germline ends. In DNA form, the CDR3 reads TGTGCCAGCAGTTTCCGGGTGGTGGGCGAGCAGTACTTC. Translated: CASSFRVVGEQYF.

The chain links TRBV11-2 to TRBJ2-2, with TRBD1 as a possible D gene (5 bases). Between the trimmed V and J ends, which lost 2 bases and 6 bases, there was a span of 16 bases. This CDR3 region has 16 residues. Germline V lookup: CDR1 SGHAT, CDR2 FQNNGV. CDR3 sequence reads: CASSLYGKGDPGELFF. CDR3 nucleotide sequence: TGTGCCAGCAGCTTATATGGAAAAGGGGATCCCGGGGAGCTGTTTTTT.

The genes are TRBV5-1 and TRBJ2-1; D may match TRBD1 or TRBD2 (5 bases each). Between the trimmed V and J ends, which lost 0 bases and 4 bases, there was a span of 11 bases. CDR3 size: 15 residues. The germline V gene has CDR1 SGHRS and CDR2 YFSETQ. The CDR3, as DNA: TGCGCCAGCAGCTTGGTTGGGGGACCGTACAATGAGCAGTTCTTC. Its translation: CASSLVGGPYNEQFF.